The 10 T cell receptor beta chains presented below share a single source sample, sequenced in a study of blood T cell repertoires in COVID-19. Here immunoSEQ multiplex PCR was the method, and the copy in TCRdb shows in-frame clones only, minus some. The data hold over 120,000 clones, with approximately 80% observed a single time. Sample: PBMCs or T cells enriched from blood (not recorded which). The receptors were sampled from a man aged 50 to 60 who had recovered from COVID-19.

The genes are TRBV4-3 and TRBJ1-1; 12 bases agree with TRBD1. The CDR3 totals 14 residues. Germline CDR1 and CDR2: LGHNA and YSLEER. The V segment lost 5 bases and the J segment 5 bases; nucleotides outside the gene matches: 3. The CDR3 here is CASSSGQGATEAFF. CDR3 coding DNA: TGCGCCAGCAGCTCGGGACAGGGGGCGACTGAAGCTTTCTTT.

The gene calls are TRBV19 and TRBJ1-2; D call uncertain. Germline lookup yields CDR1 LNHDA and CDR2 SQIVND (reference sequence). The germline V and J ends were trimmed by 5 bases and 0 bases, with 13 bases remaining between them. This CDR3 is built from 15 residues. The chain's CDR3 is CASSPLDSSNYGYTF. The CDR3, as DNA: TGTGCCAGTAGTCCACTGGACTCCTCTAACTATGGCTACACCTTC.

The CDR3 loop is CASRQGLNGNIQYF. DNA of the CDR3: TGTGCCAGTCGACAGGGGTTAAACGGAAACATTCAGTACTTC. The V call is TRBV19, the J call TRBJ2-4; 8 bases agree with TRBD1. The CDR3 runs 14 residues. The V gene's germline CDR1 is LNHDA and CDR2 SQIVND (reference sequence). V gave up 8 bases and J gave up 6 bases; unmatched junction bases: 9.

The chain has TRBV19 and TRBJ1-2, with D uncertain. The CDR3 totals 14 residues. Germline V lookup: CDR1 LNHDA, CDR2 SQIVND (reference sequence). V shed 1 base and J shed 0 bases, with 6 bases lying between them. The chain's CDR3 is CASSIVPANYGYTF. In nucleotides, the CDR3 is TGTGCCAGTAGTATAGTCCCCGCTAACTATGGCTACACCTTC. Full variable domain (missing parts from reference TRBV19 and TRBJ1-2): DGGITQSPKYLFRKEGQNVTLSCEQNLNHDAMYWYRQDPGQGLRLIYYSQIVNDFQKGDIAEGYSVSREKKESFPLTVTSAQKNPTAFYLCASSIVPANYGYTFGSGTRLTVV.

The chain employs TRBV19 and TRBJ2-2, with TRBD2 matching 9 bases. This CDR3 contains 15 residues. CDR1 and CDR2 (germline): LNHDA, SQIVND (reference sequence). The J segment lost 7 bases and the V segment lost 3 bases, leaving 6 bases of the junction unmatched. The CDR3 protein is CASSIPPAGGGELFF. The CDR3 DNA follows: TGTGCCAGTAGTATCCCCCCAGCGGGGGGCGGGGAGCTGTTTTTT.

This clone was observed a few times. This chain uses TRBV12-3 or TRBV12-4 with TRBJ2-5; a weak D match, TRBD1 (7 bases). V was cut by 3 bases and J by 10 bases, with 12 bases left in between. This CDR3 is built from 12 residues. The CDR3 region has the DNA TGTGCCAGCAGTTTCGGCAGGGGGGACCAGTACTTC. This sequence encodes CASSFGRGDQYF.

This chain joins TRBV27 and TRBJ2-1; tentative D call: TRBD1 (5 bases). The CDR3 runs 14 residues. Trimming left V 4 bases short and J 7 bases short, with 14 bases between. The germline V gene has CDR1 MNHEY and CDR2 SMNVEV (reference sequence). CDR3 nucleotide sequence: TGTGCCAGCAGTTCAGGTACAGGTGCAAATGAGCAGTTCTTC. Its translation: CASSSGTGANEQFF.

This clone was seen more than once but under ten times. V gene TRBV6-5 combines with J gene TRBJ1-1; 8 nucleotides agree with TRBD1. CDR1 is MNHEY, CDR2 SVGAGI, per germline. The CDR3 has 15 amino acids. Trimming took 6 bases from V and 3 from J; bases not matched to a gene: 9. The CDR3 region has the DNA TGTGCCAGCAGACCAGGGGGCGAGTTCTACACTGAAGCTTTCTTT. The encoded protein is CASRPGGEFYTEAFF.

The gene calls are TRBV6-2 or TRBV6-3 and TRBJ2-7, with a tentative D call TRBD2 (6 bases). This CDR3 is 13 amino acids long. Deletions cut 3 bases from V and 1 base from J, with 7 bases between. Germline V gives CDR1 MNHEY, CDR2 SVGEGT. The CDR3 sequence is CASSYRGSYEQYF. CDR3 DNA: TGTGCCAGCAGTTATCGGGGGTCCTACGAGCAGTACTTC.

The chain has TRBV6-4 and TRBJ2-7, with 9 nucleotides matching TRBD1. Germline CDR1 and CDR2: MRHNA and SNTAGT. The length of the CDR3 is 16 residues. Trimming took 3 bases from V and 3 from J; bases not matched to a gene: 9. In DNA form, the CDR3 reads TGTGCCAGCAGTGAACTTAGGGACAGGGCTAACTACGAGCAGTACTTC. Its translation: CASSELRDRANYEQYF.